This T cell receptor (beta chain) is drawn from a study of T cells in Graves' hyperthyroidism and ophthalmopathy. Study in general: Once the initial diagnosis was made, peripheral blood was obtained before any treatment. Study findings and constraints: Most thyroid clonotypes expanded above 0.001 were also detected in blood.

The germline V and J ends were trimmed by 2 bases and 10 bases, with 6 bases remaining between them. Germline CDR1 and CDR2: SGHDN and FVKESK. The CDR3 is made up of 12 amino acids. There are a few counts of this clonotype. Its antigen remains unknown. Regions amplified from RNA transcripts were the TCR beta CDR3 regions. In the first-round RT-PCR of the TCR CDR3, the HTBI primer set was used. TCRdb reprocessed the multiplex PCR reads with MiXCR, giving one entry per CDR3 protein. Among 250,000 to 300,000 distinct CDR3 sequences listed, around a fifth were seen once. Used for diagnoses were clinical symptoms, serum thyroxine and TRAb, thyroid ultrasound and orbital computed tomography.

Sequenced sample: blood. The source is a man aged 50 to 59 with Graves' ophthalmopathy. The chain uses TRBV14 and TRBJ1-6; D is ambiguous. The CDR3 sequence is CASSQRRSPLHF. CDR3 DNA sequence: TGTGCCAGCAGCCAAAGAAGGTCACCCCTCCACTTT.